The 6 T cell receptor beta chains in this list originate from one sample, sequenced in a study of blood T cell repertoires in COVID-19. The assay was immunoSEQ multiplex PCR, and TCRdb's table has in-frame clones only and misses some. The data contain some 170,000 clones, roughly 88% of them singletons. The sequenced sample was PBMCs or T cells enriched from blood (not recorded which). These receptor sequences come from a man between 45 and 60 years old who had recovered from COVID-19.

The chain recombines TRBV19 with TRBJ1-6; D is possibly TRBD1 (6 bases). The CDR3 length is 17 residues. V was clipped by 4 bases and J by 2 bases, with 15 bases between them. Germline CDR1 is LNHDA and CDR2 is SQIVND (reference sequence). The CDR3, as DNA: TGTGCCAGTAGTAAGCGCTCAGGGGTGACCTATAATTCACCCCTCCACTTT. The encoded protein is CASSKRSGVTYNSPLHF.

This clone was detected only once. This chain links TRBV18 with TRBJ1-5, with 7 nucleotides matching TRBD1. The CDR3 runs 16 residues. Germline lookup yields CDR1 KGHSH and CDR2 LQKENI. After removal of 3 bases from V and 0 bases from J, the junction contained 5 bases not matched to a gene. The CDR3 nucleotides read TGTGCCAGCTCACCCGACAGGGACCTTAGCAATCAGCCCCAGCATTTT. Amino acid sequence: CASSPDRDLSNQPQHF. The full variable domain, in which reference TRBV18 and TRBJ1-5 provide the parts outside the CDR3, is NAGVMQNPRHLVRRRGQEARLRCSPMKGHSHVYWYRQLPEEGLKFMVYLQKENIIDESGMPKERFSAEFPKEGPSILRIQQVVRGDSAAYFCASSPDRDLSNQPQHFGDGTRLSIL.

This clone was picked up one time. The V gene is TRBV7-9, the J gene TRBJ1-3; possible D gene TRBD1, 6 bases. V was pared by 6 bases and J by 1 base, with 10 bases between. The CDR3 spans 14 residues. Germline V gene data show CDR1 as SEHNR and CDR2 as FQNEAQ (reference sequence). CDR3 in amino acids: CASSGQWSGNTIYF. The CDR3 DNA follows: TGTGCCAGCAGTGGACAGTGGTCTGGAAACACCATATATTTT.

This clone was seen a few times. The rearrangement joins TRBV27 to TRBJ2-1; D is possibly TRBD2 (7 bases). V lost 6 bases to trimming and J lost 3 bases, with 18 bases between them. CDR1 and CDR2 from the germline V gene are MNHEY and SMNVEV (reference sequence). The CDR3 is 16 amino acids. The CDR3 sequence: CASRKNGGGYYNEQFF. Here the CDR3 DNA reads TGTGCCAGCAGGAAAAATGGCGGGGGCTACTACAATGAGCAGTTCTTC.

The V gene is TRBV5-6, the J gene TRBJ1-4, with 10 bases aligning to TRBD1. Trimming at V came to 2 bases and at J to 0 bases, leaving 1 base not matched to a gene. CDR1 is SGHDT and CDR2 is YYEEEE in the germline V gene. The CDR3 totals 16 residues. The CDR3 DNA reads TGTGCCAGCAGCTTCGGACAGGGGGCAACTAATGAAAAACTGTTTTTT. Protein product: CASSFGQGATNEKLFF.

As for this clone: The junction does not match germline at one end; this may be a read error. The chain employs TRBV30 and TRBJ1-2; D is uncertain. Per germline, CDR1 GTSNPN and CDR2 SVGIG (reference sequence). CDR3 size: 9 residues. CDR3 in amino acids: CAWIRREPF. The DNA of the CDR3 is TGTGCCTGGATACGCCGGGAGCCCTTC.